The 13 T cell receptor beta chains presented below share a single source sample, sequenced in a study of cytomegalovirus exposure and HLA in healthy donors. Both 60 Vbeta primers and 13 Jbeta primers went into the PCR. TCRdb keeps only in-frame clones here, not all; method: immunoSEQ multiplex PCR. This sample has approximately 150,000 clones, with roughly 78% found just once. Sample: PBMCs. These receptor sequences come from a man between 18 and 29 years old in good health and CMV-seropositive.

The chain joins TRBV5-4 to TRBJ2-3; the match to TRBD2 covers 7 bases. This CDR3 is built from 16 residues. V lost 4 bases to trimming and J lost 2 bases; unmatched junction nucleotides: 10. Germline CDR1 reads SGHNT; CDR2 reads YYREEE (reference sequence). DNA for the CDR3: TGTGCCAGCAGCCCGCGGGCTAGCGGACCCACAGATACGCAGTATTTT. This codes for CASSPRASGPTDTQYF.

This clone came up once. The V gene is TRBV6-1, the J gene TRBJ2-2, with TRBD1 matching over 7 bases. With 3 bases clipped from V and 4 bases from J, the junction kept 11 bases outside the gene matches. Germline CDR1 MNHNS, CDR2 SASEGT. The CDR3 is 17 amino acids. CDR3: CASSDRNRGRFTGELFF. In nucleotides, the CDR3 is TGTGCCAGCAGTGATCGAAACAGGGGACGCTTCACCGGGGAGCTGTTTTTT.

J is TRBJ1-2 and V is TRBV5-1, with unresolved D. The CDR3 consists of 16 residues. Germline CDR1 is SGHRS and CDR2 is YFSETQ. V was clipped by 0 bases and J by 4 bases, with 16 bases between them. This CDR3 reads CASSLGSSDFSYGYTF. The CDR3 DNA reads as TGCGCCAGCAGCTTGGGCTCTAGCGATTTCTCCTATGGCTACACCTTC.

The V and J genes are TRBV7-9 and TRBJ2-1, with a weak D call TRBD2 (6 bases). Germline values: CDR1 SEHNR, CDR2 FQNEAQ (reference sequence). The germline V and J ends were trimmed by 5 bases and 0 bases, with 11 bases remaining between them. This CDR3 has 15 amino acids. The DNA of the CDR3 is TGTGCCAGCAGCCCCTTGACTAGCTCCTACAATGAGCAGTTCTTC. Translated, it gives CASSPLTSSYNEQFF. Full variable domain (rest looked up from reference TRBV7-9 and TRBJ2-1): DTGVSQNPRHKITKRGQNVTFRCDPISEHNRLYWYRQTLGQGPEFLTYFQNEAQLEKSRLLSDRFSAERPKGSFSTLEIQRTEQGDSAMYLCASSPLTSSYNEQFFGPGTRLTVL.

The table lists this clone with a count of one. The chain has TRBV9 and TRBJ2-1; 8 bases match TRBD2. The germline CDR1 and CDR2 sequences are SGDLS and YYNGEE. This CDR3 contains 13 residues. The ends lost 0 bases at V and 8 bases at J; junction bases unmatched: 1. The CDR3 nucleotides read TGTGCCAGCAGCGTAGCGGGAGGGCATGAGCAGTTCTTC. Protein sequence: CASSVAGGHEQFF.

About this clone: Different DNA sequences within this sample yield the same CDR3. CDR3 sequence: CASSETGQVNQPQHF. The CDR3 DNA follows: TGTGCCAGCAGTGAAACGGGACAGGTTAATCAGCCCCAGCATTTT. This chain links TRBV2 with TRBJ1-5; TRBD1 agrees at 8 bases. CDR3 size: 15 residues. From germline, CDR1 is SNHLY and CDR2 FYNNEI. Trimming at V came to 2 bases and at J to 4 bases, leaving 4 bases not matched to a gene.

CDR3 in DNA: TGTGCCAGCAGGTTAGGGGGAATTGATTTGTATGGCTACACCTTC. Translated, it gives CASRLGGIDLYGYTF. The rearrangement joins TRBV5-4 to TRBJ1-2, with D possibly TRBD1 on 6 matching bases. Deletions cut 5 bases from V and 5 bases from J, with 19 bases between. The CDR3 extends over 15 amino acids. Germline CDR1 SGHNT, CDR2 YYREEE (reference sequence). The whole variable domain, remainder taken from reference TRBV5-4 and TRBJ1-2, is ETGVTQSPTHLIKTRGQQVTLRCSSQSGHNTVSWYQQALGQGPQFIFQYYREEENGRGNFPPRFSGLQFPNYSSELNVNALELDDSALYLCASRLGGIDLYGYTFGSGTRLTVV.

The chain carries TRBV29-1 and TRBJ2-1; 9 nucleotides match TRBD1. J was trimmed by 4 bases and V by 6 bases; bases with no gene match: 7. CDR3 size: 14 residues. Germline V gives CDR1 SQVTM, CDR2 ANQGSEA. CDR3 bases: TGCAGCGTGGCCCGGGACAGGGTATACAATGAGCAGTTCTTC. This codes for CSVARDRVYNEQFF.

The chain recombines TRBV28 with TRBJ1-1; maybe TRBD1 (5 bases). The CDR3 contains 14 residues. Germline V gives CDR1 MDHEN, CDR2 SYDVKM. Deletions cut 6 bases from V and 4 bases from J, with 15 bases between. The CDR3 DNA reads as TGTGCCAGCAGCCCCCGGGGGGGAAGCACTGAAGCTTTCTTT. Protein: CASSPRGGSTEAFF.

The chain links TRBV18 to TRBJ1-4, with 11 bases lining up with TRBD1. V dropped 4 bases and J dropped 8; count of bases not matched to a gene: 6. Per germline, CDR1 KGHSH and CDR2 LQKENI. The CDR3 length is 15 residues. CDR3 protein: CASSLRTGGLEKLFF. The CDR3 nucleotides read TGTGCCAGCTCACTTCGGACAGGGGGCCTCGAAAAACTGTTTTTT.

CDR3 protein: CASWGRPGNTIYF. Here the CDR3 DNA reads TGTGCCAGTTGGGGCAGACCGGGAAACACCATATATTTT. The rearrangement links TRBV28 to TRBJ1-3, with TRBD1 as a possible D gene (5 bases). Trimming pared 9 bases from V and 4 bases from J, leaving 13 bases between. There are 13 residues in the CDR3. Looked up from germline, CDR1 is MDHEN and CDR2 is SYDVKM.

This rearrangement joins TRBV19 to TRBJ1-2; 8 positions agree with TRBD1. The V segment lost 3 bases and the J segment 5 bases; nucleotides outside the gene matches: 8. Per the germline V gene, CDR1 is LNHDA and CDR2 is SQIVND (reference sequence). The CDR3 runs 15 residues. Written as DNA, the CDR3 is TGTGCCAGTAGTATCGCGGGCAGGGGGCTTTATGGCTACACCTTC. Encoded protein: CASSIAGRGLYGYTF.

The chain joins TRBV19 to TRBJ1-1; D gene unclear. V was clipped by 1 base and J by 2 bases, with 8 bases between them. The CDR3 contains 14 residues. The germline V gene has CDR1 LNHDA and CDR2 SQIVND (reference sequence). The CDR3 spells CASSIVAGNTEAFF. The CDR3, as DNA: TGTGCCAGTAGTATAGTAGCGGGTAACACTGAAGCTTTCTTT.